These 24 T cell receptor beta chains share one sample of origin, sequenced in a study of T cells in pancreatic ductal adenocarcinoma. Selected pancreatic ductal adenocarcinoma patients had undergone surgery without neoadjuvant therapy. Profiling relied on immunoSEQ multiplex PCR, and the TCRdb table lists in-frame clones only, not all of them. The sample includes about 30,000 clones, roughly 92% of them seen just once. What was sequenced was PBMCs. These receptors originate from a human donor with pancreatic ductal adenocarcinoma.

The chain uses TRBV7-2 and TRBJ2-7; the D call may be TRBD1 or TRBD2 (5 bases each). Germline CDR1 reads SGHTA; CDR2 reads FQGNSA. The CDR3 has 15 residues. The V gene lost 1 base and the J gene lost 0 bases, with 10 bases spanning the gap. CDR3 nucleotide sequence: TGTGCCAGCAGCTTAGAAGGGACGGTCTCCTACGAGCAGTACTTC. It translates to CASSLEGTVSYEQYF.

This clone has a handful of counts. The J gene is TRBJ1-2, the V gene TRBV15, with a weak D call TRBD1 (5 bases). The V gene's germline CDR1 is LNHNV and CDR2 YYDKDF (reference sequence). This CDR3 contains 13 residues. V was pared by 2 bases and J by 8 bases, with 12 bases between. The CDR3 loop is CATSRQGSEGYTF. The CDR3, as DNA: TGTGCCACCAGCAGACAGGGTAGTGAGGGCTACACCTTC.

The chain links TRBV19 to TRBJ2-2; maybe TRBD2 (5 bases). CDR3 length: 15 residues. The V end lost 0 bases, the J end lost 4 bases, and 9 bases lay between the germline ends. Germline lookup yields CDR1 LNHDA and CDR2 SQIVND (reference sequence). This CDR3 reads CASSIEARGTGELFF. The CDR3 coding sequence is TGTGCCAGTAGTATAGAGGCTCGGGGCACCGGGGAGCTGTTTTTT.

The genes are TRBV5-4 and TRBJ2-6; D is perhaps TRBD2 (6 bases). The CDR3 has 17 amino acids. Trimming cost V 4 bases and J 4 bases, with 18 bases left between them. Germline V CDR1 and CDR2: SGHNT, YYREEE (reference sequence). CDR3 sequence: CASSQEVRAGGANVLTF. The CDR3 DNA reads TGTGCCAGCAGCCAAGAGGTGCGGGCGGGGGGGGCCAACGTCCTGACTTTC.

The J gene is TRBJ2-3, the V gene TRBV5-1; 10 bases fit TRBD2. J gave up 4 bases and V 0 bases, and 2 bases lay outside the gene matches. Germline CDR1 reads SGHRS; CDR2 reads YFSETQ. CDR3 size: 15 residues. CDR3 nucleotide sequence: TGCGCCAGCAGCTTGGCTAGCGGGAGAGCAGATACGCAGTATTTT. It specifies CASSLASGRADTQYF.

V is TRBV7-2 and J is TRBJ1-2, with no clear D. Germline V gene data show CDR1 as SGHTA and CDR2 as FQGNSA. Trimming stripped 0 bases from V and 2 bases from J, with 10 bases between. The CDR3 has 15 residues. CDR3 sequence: CASSLAPGENYGYTF. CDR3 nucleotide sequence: TGTGCCAGCAGCTTAGCGCCAGGAGAGAACTATGGCTACACCTTC. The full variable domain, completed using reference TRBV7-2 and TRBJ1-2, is GAGVSQSPSNKVTEKGKDVELRCDPISGHTALYWYRQSLGQGLEFLIYFQGNSAPDKSGLPSDRFSAERTGGSVSTLTIQRTQQEDSAVYLCASSLAPGENYGYTFGSGTRLTVV.

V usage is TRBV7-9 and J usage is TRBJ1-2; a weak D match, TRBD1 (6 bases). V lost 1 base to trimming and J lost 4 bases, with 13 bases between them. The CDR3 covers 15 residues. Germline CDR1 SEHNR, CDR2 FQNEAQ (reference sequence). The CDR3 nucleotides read TGTGCCAGCAGCTTAGAAGCCAGGGGTGGCTATGGCTACACCTTC. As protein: CASSLEARGGYGYTF.

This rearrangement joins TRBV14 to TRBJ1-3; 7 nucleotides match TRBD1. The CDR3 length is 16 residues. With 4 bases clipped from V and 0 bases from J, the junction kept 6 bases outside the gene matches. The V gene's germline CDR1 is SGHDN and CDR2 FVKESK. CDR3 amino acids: CASSPRDSSSGNTIYF. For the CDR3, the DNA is TGTGCCAGCAGCCCTCGGGACAGTAGCTCTGGAAACACCATATATTTT.

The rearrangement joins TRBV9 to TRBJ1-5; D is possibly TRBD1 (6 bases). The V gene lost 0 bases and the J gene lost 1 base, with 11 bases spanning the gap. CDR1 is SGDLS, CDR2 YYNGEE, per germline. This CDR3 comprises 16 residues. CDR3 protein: CASSVGAGASNQPQHF. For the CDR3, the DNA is TGTGCCAGCAGCGTAGGGGCAGGGGCGAGCAATCAGCCCCAGCATTTT.

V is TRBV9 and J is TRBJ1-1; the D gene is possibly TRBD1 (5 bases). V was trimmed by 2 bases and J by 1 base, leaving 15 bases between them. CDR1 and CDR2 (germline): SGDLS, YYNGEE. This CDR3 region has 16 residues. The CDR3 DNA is TGTGCCAGCAGCGTGGGGCGGGGGGTAAAGAACACTGAAGCTTTCTTT. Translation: CASSVGRGVKNTEAFF.

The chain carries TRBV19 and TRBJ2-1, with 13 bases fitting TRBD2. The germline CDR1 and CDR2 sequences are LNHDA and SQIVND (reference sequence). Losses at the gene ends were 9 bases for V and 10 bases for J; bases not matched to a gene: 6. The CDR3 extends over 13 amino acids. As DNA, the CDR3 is TGTGCCAGCGCGGGACTAGCGGGAAGCGAGCAGTTCTTC. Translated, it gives CASAGLAGSEQFF.

In DNA form, the CDR3 reads TGTGCCAGCAAGGGACTCACCCAAGAGACCCAGTACTTC. Translated, it gives CASKGLTQETQYF. The chain has TRBV28 and TRBJ2-5, with a possible D match to TRBD2 (6 bases). Germline V gene sequence: CDR1 MDHEN, CDR2 SYDVKM. The CDR3 covers 13 residues. The V end was cut by 7 bases, the J end by 1 base, with 10 bases between.

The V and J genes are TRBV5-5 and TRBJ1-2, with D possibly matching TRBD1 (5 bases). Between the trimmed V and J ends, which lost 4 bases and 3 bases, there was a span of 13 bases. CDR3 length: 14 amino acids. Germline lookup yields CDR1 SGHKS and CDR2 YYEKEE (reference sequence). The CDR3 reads CASSLGGNDYGYTF. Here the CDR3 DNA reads TGTGCCAGCAGCCTGGGGGGGAATGACTATGGCTACACCTTC.

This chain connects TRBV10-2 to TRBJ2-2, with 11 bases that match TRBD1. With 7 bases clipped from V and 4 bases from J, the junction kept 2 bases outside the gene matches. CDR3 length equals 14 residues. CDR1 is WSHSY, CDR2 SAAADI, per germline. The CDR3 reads CASKGQGGTGELFF. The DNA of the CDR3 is TGCGCCAGCAAGGGACAGGGGGGCACCGGGGAGCTGTTTTTT.

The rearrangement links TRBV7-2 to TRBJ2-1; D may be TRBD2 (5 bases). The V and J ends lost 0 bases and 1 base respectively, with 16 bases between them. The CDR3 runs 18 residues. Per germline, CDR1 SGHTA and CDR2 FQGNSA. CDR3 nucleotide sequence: TGTGCCAGCAGCTTAGCCCCTTCGAGAGCGGTTTCCTACAATGAGCAGTTCTTC. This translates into CASSLAPSRAVSYNEQFF. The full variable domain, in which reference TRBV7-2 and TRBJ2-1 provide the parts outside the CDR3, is GAGVSQSPSNKVTEKGKDVELRCDPISGHTALYWYRQSLGQGLEFLIYFQGNSAPDKSGLPSDRFSAERTGGSVSTLTIQRTQQEDSAVYLCASSLAPSRAVSYNEQFFGPGTRLTVL.

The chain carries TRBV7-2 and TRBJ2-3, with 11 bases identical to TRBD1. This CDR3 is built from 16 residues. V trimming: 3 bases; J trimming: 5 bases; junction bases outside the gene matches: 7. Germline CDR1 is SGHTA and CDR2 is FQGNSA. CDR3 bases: TGTGCCAGCAGCTTCAGGACAGGGGGCAGGGTAGATACGCAGTATTTT. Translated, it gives CASSFRTGGRVDTQYF.

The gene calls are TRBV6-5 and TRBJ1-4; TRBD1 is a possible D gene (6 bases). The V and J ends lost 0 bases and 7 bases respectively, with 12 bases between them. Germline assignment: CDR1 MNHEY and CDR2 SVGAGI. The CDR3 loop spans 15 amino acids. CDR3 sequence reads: CASSYSGGWGEKLFF. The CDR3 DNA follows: TGTGCCAGCAGTTACTCAGGGGGGTGGGGTGAAAAACTGTTTTTT.

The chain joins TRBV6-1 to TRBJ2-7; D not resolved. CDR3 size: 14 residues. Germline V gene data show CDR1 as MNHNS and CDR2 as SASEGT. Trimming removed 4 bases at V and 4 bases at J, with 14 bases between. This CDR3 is CASSAEKGSYEQYF. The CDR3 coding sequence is TGTGCCAGCAGTGCAGAAAAGGGCAGTTACGAGCAGTACTTC.

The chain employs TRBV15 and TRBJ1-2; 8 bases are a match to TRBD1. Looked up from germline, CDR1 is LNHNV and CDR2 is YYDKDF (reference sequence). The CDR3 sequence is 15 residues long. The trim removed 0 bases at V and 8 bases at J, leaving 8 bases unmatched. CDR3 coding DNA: TGTGCCACCAGCAGAGAGACAGGGGCCCAGTACGGCTACACCTTC. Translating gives CATSRETGAQYGYTF.

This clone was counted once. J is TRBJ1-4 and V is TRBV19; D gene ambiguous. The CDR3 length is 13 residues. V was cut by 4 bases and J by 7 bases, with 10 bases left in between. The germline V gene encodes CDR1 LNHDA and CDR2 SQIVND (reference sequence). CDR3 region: CASSKTAIEKLFF. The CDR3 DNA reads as TGTGCCAGTAGTAAAACGGCGATTGAAAAACTGTTTTTT. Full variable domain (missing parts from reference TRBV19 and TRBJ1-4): DGGITQSPKYLFRKEGQNVTLSCEQNLNHDAMYWYRQDPGQGLRLIYYSQIVNDFQKGDIAEGYSVSREKKESFPLTVTSAQKNPTAFYLCASSKTAIEKLFFGSGTQLSVL.

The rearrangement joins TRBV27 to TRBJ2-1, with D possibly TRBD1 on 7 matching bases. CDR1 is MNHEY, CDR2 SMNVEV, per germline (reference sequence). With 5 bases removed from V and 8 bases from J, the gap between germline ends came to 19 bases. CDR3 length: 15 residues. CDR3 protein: CASSPWTGGVYEQFF. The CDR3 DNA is TGTGCCAGCAGTCCCTGGACAGGAGGGGTGTATGAGCAGTTCTTC.

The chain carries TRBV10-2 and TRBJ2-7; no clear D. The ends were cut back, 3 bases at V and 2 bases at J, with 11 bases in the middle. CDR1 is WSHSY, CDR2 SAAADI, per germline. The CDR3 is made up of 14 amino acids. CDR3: CASSDPMETYEQYF. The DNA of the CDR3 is TGCGCCAGCAGTGACCCTATGGAAACCTACGAGCAGTACTTC.

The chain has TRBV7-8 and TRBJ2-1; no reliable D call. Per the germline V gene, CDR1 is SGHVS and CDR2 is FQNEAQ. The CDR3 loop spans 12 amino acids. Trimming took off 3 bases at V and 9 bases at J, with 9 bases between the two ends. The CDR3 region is CASSLSRFEQFF. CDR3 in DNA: TGTGCCAGCAGCTTGTCTAGGTTTGAGCAGTTCTTC.

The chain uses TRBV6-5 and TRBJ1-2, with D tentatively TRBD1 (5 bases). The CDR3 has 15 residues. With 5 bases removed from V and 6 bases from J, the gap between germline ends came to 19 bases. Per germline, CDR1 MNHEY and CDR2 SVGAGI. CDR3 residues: CASSDFSGRADGYTF. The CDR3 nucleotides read TGTGCCAGCAGTGACTTCTCCGGCAGGGCAGATGGCTACACCTTC.